These 19 T cell receptor beta chains were all obtained from the same sample, sequenced in a study of blood T cell repertoires in COVID-19 (TCRdb year 2020). The library was built by means of the immunoSEQ multiplex PCR assay. This immuneACCESS table, as held by TCRdb, lists in-frame sequences with V and J called but not all clones. Of the missing ones, under half trace to an unresolved V gene in checked studies; the others have no known cause. The sample table records fewer than 200,000 clones; roughly four fifths of these occur just once. Together, the top ten hold 6.5% to 8.5% of the sample. Sequences were obtained from peripheral blood. All receptors derive from a human donor in a cohort sampled during active COVID-19.

The chain recombines TRBV7-2 with TRBJ2-5, with 13 bases matching TRBD2. There are 16 residues in the CDR3. With 5 bases clipped from V and 1 base from J, the junction kept 4 bases outside the gene matches. Germline CDR1 SGHTA, CDR2 FQGNSA. The CDR3, as DNA: TGTGCCAGCAGCCTGAGACTAGCGGGGGGCCAAGAGACCCAGTACTTC. This encodes CASSLRLAGGQETQYF.

The chain uses TRBV6-5 and TRBJ1-3; D may be TRBD1 (5 bases). Germline assignment: CDR1 MNHEY and CDR2 SVGAGI. V shed 2 bases and J shed 0 bases, with 8 bases lying between them. There are 15 residues in the CDR3. CDR3 DNA: TGTGCCAGCAGTTACGGGGCAACCTCTGGAAACACCATATATTTT. This encodes CASSYGATSGNTIYF.

The chain couples TRBV6-5 to TRBJ1-2; 10 positions agree with TRBD1. Looked up from germline, CDR1 is MNHEY and CDR2 is SVGAGI. With V trimmed by 6 bases and J by 3 bases, 4 bases remained unmatched. The CDR3 is made up of 14 amino acids. CDR3 sequence: CASSRDRGHYGYTF. For the CDR3, the DNA is TGTGCCAGCAGCCGCGACAGGGGGCACTATGGCTACACCTTC.

The chain couples TRBV2 to TRBJ1-2; D call uncertain. The germline gives CDR1 SNHLY, CDR2 FYNNEI. This CDR3 contains 13 residues. Trimming took 7 bases from V and 4 from J, leaving 13 bases between them. CDR3: CASNQDGVYGYTF. The CDR3 coding sequence is TGTGCCAGCAACCAGGATGGCGTCTATGGCTACACCTTC.

In its sample, this clone was seen once. The chain has TRBV7-3 and TRBJ2-7; 10 positions agree with TRBD2. This CDR3 is 13 amino acids long. The germline V gene has CDR1 SGHTA and CDR2 FQGTGA. J gave up 7 bases and V 2 bases, and 2 bases lay outside the gene matches. CDR3 sequence: CASSLELAGEQYF. The CDR3 coding sequence is TGTGCCAGCAGCTTAGAACTAGCGGGGGAGCAGTACTTC.

This clone has just one count. The chain couples TRBV3-1 (or the pseudogene TRBV3-2) to TRBJ1-6; 9 bases fit TRBD1. This CDR3 is built from 15 residues. V lost 5 bases, J lost 7 bases, and 6 bases stayed unmatched. Germline V CDR1 and CDR2: LGHDT, YNNKEL (reference sequence). CDR3 amino acids: CASSDRQGGNSPLHF. The CDR3 DNA is TGTGCCAGCAGCGATCGACAGGGGGGAAATTCACCCCTCCACTTT.

The chain uses TRBV29-1 and TRBJ2-3; TRBD2 aligns across 13 bases. The V and J ends lost 5 bases and 3 bases, in that order; junction bases with no gene match: 2. Germline V CDR1 and CDR2: SQVTM, ANQGSEA. The length of the CDR3 is 14 residues. Here the CDR3 DNA reads TGCAGCGTTAGGACTAGCGGGGGAACAGATACGCAGTATTTT. It codes for CSVRTSGGTDTQYF.

J is TRBJ2-1 and V is TRBV7-2; no reliable D call. The V and J ends lost 2 bases and 9 bases respectively, with 17 bases between them. There are 15 residues in the CDR3. CDR1 is SGHTA and CDR2 is FQGNSA in the germline V gene. Here the CDR3 DNA reads TGTGCCAGCAGCTTAATGTGGGTCGAGGTTGCTGAGCAGTTCTTC. Amino acid sequence: CASSLMWVEVAEQFF.

This clone was found a few times. The chain recombines TRBV5-6 with TRBJ2-7, with D perhaps matching TRBD2 (6 bases). The length of the CDR3 is 15 residues. Germline V lookup: CDR1 SGHDT, CDR2 YYEEEE. Deletions cut 3 bases from V and 3 bases from J, with 16 bases between. The CDR3 nucleotides are TGTGCCAGCAGCTCCACGGGGGAAGGTTACTACGAGCAGTACTTC. It specifies CASSSTGEGYYEQYF.

The rearrangement uses TRBV9 and TRBJ2-3; TRBD2 is a possible D gene (6 bases). There are 14 residues in the CDR3. Germline V gene sequence: CDR1 SGDLS, CDR2 YYNGEE. V was cut by 0 bases and J by 6 bases, with 11 bases left in between. The CDR3 DNA follows: TGTGCCAGCAGCGTAGGGGCTCGGGGGGATACGCAGTATTTT. It translates to CASSVGARGDTQYF.

This clone was counted a single time. This sequence joins TRBV6-6 and TRBJ2-3; 10 bases map to TRBD1. Looked up from germline, CDR1 is MNHNY and CDR2 is SVGAGI (reference sequence). The V segment lost 5 bases and the J segment 4 bases; nucleotides outside the gene matches: 9. CDR3 size: 16 residues. CDR3 in amino acids: CASSPRPGQGADTQYF. CDR3 sequence (DNA): TGTGCCAGCAGTCCCAGGCCCGGACAGGGGGCAGATACGCAGTATTTT.

The chain carries TRBV10-3 and TRBJ1-2; 9 positions agree with TRBD1. The CDR3 totals 19 residues. The germline V gene encodes CDR1 ENHRY and CDR2 SYGVKD. V was pared by 10 bases and J by 2 bases, with 23 bases of the junction left unmatched. The CDR3 sequence is CATIPGDGQGIRRNYGYTF. The CDR3, as DNA: TGTGCCACCATTCCCGGCGATGGACAGGGGATTCGGCGGAACTATGGCTACACCTTC.

Turning to this clone: The sample carries other DNA sequences with the same CDR3. The chain carries TRBV20-1 and TRBJ2-7; D not resolved. CDR1 and CDR2 from the germline V gene are DFQATT and SNEGSKA (reference sequence). The CDR3 has 11 residues. V shed 1 base and J shed 6 bases, with 7 bases lying between them. The CDR3 spells CSARGAGEQYF. CDR3 sequence (DNA): TGCAGTGCTAGAGGGGCAGGCGAGCAGTACTTC.

The table lists this clone with a count of one. This rearrangement joins TRBV6-5 to TRBJ1-1, with D maybe TRBD1 (6 bases). The germline V gene encodes CDR1 MNHEY and CDR2 SVGAGI. Between the trimmed V and J ends, which lost 6 bases and 5 bases, there was a span of 13 bases. The CDR3 covers 13 residues. The CDR3 reads CASRVTGRTEAFF. The CDR3 bases are TGTGCCAGCAGAGTCACAGGGCGGACTGAAGCTTTCTTT.

This CDR3 is CASSPSAPGTAVGTPQHF. The CDR3 DNA sequence: TGTGCCAGCTCACCATCGGCCCCCGGGACAGCGGTCGGGACGCCCCAGCATTTT. V gene TRBV18 combines with J gene TRBJ1-5, with 7 bases lining up with TRBD1. With 2 bases clipped from V and 9 bases from J, the junction kept 19 bases outside the gene matches. This CDR3 spans 18 amino acids. Germline values: CDR1 KGHSH, CDR2 LQKENI.

V is TRBV5-1 and J is TRBJ2-7; unclear D gene. Trimming took off 1 base at V and 2 bases at J, with 7 bases between the two ends. Germline V gene sequence: CDR1 SGHRS, CDR2 YFSETQ. The CDR3 has 13 amino acids. DNA of the CDR3: TGCGCCAGCAGCTTGTACACAACCTACGAGCAGTACTTC. It is translated as CASSLYTTYEQYF.

This chain's CDR3 is CSAREGTEAFF. The CDR3 DNA is TGCAGTGCCAGGGAGGGCACTGAAGCTTTCTTT. V usage is TRBV20-1 and J usage is TRBJ1-1; D is perhaps TRBD1 (5 bases). Germline values: CDR1 DFQATT, CDR2 SNEGSKA (reference sequence). Trimming removed 6 bases from V and 4 bases from J, with 9 bases in between. This CDR3 region has 11 residues.

The DNA for the CDR3 is TGTGCCAGCAGCTTTAGCGGGGGGGCCGTAATGAATGAGCAGTTCTTC. It yields the protein CASSFSGGAVMNEQFF. The chain uses TRBV7-9 and TRBJ2-1; TRBD2 aligns across 11 bases. V lost 3 bases, J lost 7 bases, and 8 bases stayed unmatched. From germline, CDR1 is SEHNR and CDR2 FQNEAQ (reference sequence). The CDR3 is 16 residues long.

CDR3: CASSPDTQEGYTF. For the CDR3, the DNA is TGTGCCAGCAGCCCAGACACCCAAGAGGGCTACACCTTC. The V gene is TRBV5-4, the J gene TRBJ1-2, with D unclear. The CDR3 sequence is 13 residues long. V was pared by 4 bases and J by 8 bases, with 15 bases between. Germline loops: CDR1 SGHNT, CDR2 YYREEE (reference sequence). The full variable domain, with the rest looked up from reference TRBV5-4 and TRBJ1-2, is ETGVTQSPTHLIKTRGQQVTLRCSSQSGHNTVSWYQQALGQGPQFIFQYYREEENGRGNFPPRFSGLQFPNYSSELNVNALELDDSALYLCASSPDTQEGYTFGSGTRLTVV.